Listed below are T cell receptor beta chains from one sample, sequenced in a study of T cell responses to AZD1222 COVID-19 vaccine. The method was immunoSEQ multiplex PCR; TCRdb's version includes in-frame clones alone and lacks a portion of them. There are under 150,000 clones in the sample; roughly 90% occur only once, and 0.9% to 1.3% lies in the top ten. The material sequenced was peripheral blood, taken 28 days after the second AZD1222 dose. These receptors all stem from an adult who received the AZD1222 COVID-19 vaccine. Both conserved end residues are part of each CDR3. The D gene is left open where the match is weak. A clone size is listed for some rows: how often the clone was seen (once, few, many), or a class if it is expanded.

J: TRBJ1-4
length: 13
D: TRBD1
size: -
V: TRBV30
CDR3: CAWSGDRGEKLFF
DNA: TGTGCCTGGAGCGGGGACAGGGGAGAAAAACTGTTTTTT

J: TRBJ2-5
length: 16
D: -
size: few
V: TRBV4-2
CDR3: CASSHTRGRGEETQYF
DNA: TGTGCCAGCAGCCACACCCGTGGCAGGGGAGAAGAGACCCAGTACTTC

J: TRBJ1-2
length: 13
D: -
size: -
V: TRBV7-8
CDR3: CASSLDTDYGYTF
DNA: TGTGCCAGCAGCTTAGATACGGACTATGGCTACACCTTC

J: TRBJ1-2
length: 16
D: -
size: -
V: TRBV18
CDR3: CASSPYGGVVSGGYTF
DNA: TGTGCCAGCTCACCATACGGAGGGGTTGTCTCGGGCGGCTACACCTTC

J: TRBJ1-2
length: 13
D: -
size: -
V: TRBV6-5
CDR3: CGCTSTANYGYTF
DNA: TGTGGGTGTACCTCGACAGCTAACTATGGCTACACCTTC

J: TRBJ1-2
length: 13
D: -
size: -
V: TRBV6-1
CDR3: CASSEGLRYGYTF
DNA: TGTGCCAGCAGTGAAGGACTACGCTATGGCTACACCTTC

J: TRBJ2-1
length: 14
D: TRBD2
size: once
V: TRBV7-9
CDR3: CASTLTSVMDEQFF
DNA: TGTGCCAGCACCCTGACTAGCGTTATGGATGAGCAGTTCTTC

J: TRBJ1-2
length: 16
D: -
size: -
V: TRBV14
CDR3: CASSQVDSFSDYGYTF
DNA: TGTGCCAGCAGCCAAGTTGACAGTTTTTCCGACTATGGCTACACCTTC

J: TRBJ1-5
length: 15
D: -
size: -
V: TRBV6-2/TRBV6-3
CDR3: CASSAGAYSNQPQHF
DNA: TGTGCCAGCAGTGCGGGGGCTTATAGCAATCAGCCCCAGCATTTT

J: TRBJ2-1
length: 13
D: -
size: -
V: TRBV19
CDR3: CASSMTARNEQFF
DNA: TGTGCCAGTAGTATGACGGCGCGCAATGAGCAGTTCTTC

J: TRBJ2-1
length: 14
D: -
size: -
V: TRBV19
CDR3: CASSAPSETNEQFF
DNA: TGTGCCAGTAGTGCTCCTTCGGAAACTAATGAGCAGTTCTTC

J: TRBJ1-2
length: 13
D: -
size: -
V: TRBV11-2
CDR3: CASSSASSYGYTF
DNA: TGTGCCAGCAGCTCTGCTTCCTCCTATGGCTACACCTTC

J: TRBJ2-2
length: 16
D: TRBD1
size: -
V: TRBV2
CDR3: CASRGQGVKNTGELFF
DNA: TGTGCCAGCAGGGGACAGGGGGTAAAAAACACCGGGGAGCTGTTTTTT

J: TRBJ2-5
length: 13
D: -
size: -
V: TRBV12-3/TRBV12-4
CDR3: CASNGLNEETQYF
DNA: TGTGCCAGCAACGGACTCAACGAAGAGACCCAGTACTTC

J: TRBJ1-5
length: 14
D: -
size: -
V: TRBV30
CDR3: CAWSVISSNQPQHF
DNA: TGTGCCTGGAGTGTTATTTCTAGCAATCAGCCCCAGCATTTT

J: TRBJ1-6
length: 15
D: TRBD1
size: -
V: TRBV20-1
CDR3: CSASPDRGNNSPLHF
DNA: TGCAGTGCTAGTCCGGACAGGGGAAATAATTCACCCCTCCACTTT

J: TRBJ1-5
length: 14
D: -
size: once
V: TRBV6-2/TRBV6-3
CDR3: CASSFQRSNQPQHF
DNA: TGTGCCAGCAGTTTCCAGAGAAGCAATCAGCCCCAGCATTTT

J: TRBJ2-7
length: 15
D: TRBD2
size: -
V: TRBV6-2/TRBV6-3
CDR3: CASTPFLAGAYEQYF
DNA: TGTGCCAGCACCCCTTTTCTCGCGGGGGCCTACGAGCAGTACTTC

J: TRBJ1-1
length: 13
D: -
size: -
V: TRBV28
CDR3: CASLIPENTEAFF
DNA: TGTGCCAGCCTCATCCCGGAGAACACTGAAGCTTTCTTT

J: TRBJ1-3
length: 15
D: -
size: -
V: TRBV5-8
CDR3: CASSLYGYSGNTIYF
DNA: TGTGCCAGCAGCTTGTACGGGTACTCTGGAAACACCATATATTTT

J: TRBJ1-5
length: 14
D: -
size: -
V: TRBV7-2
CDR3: CASSSVGYNQPQHF
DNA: TGTGCCAGCAGCTCGGTCGGGTACAATCAGCCCCAGCATTTT

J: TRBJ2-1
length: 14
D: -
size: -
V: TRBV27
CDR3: CASRSLGPGNEQFF
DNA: TGTGCCAGCAGGTCACTTGGGCCCGGAAATGAGCAGTTCTTC

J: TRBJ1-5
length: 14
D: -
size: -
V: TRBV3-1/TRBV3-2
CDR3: CASSQGGGNQPQHF
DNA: TGTGCCAGCAGCCAAGGGGGAGGTAATCAGCCCCAGCATTTT

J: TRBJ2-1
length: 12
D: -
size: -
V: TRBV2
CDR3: CASRTSSNEQFF
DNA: TGTGCCAGCAGAACCTCCTCCAATGAGCAGTTCTTC